The next 31 T cell receptor beta chains were all read from a single sample in a study of OX40 agonist ivuxolimab in advanced cancers. The data were produced by immunoSEQ multiplex PCR, yet TCRdb's version contains in-frame clones alone and is incomplete. Of under 80,000 clones listed, roughly 90% were seen once; the top ten hold under 0.9%. Sequenced material: CD4+ or CD8+ T cells sorted from blood, taken in a trial of the OX40 agonist ivuxolimab. These TCRs come from an adult with an advanced solid tumor such as melanoma, head and neck, liver or kidney cancer.

This clone was detected a few times. The CDR3 protein is CAITGGGRNTIYF. The CDR3 DNA is TGTGCCATCACGGGAGGGGGTCGAAACACCATATATTTT. This rearrangement joins TRBV10-3 to TRBJ1-3, with a tentative D call TRBD1 (6 bases). Per the germline V gene, CDR1 is ENHRY and CDR2 is SYGVKD. With 7 bases removed from V and 5 bases from J, the gap between germline ends came to 12 bases. The CDR3 is 13 amino acids.

The CDR3 region has the DNA TGTGCCTGGGGGGGGCTAGCGACCTACGAGCAGTACTTC. Residues: CAWGGLATYEQYF. The chain employs TRBV30 and TRBJ2-7, with D perhaps assigned TRBD1 or TRBD2 (6 bases each). CDR3 length equals 13 residues. Germline loops: CDR1 GTSNPN, CDR2 SVGIG (reference sequence). With 5 bases removed from V and 2 bases from J, the gap between germline ends came to 13 bases.

The genes are TRBV7-9 and TRBJ1-3; D is possibly TRBD1 (5 bases). Germline CDR1 and CDR2: SEHNR and FQNEAQ (reference sequence). The CDR3 spans 16 residues. V dropped 1 base and J dropped 0 bases, with 10 bases sitting between them. CDR3 in DNA: TGTGCCAGCAGCTTAGGAAGAGACAGCTCTGGAAACACCATATATTTT. Its translation is CASSLGRDSSGNTIYF. Combining the CDR3 with reference TRBV7-9 and TRBJ1-3 gives the whole variable domain DTGVSQNPRHKITKRGQNVTFRCDPISEHNRLYWYRQTLGQGPEFLTYFQNEAQLEKSRLLSDRFSAERPKGSFSTLEIQRTEQGDSAMYLCASSLGRDSSGNTIYFGEGSWLTVV.

This chain joins TRBV6-6 and TRBJ2-7, with TRBD1 matching 8 bases. The length of the CDR3 is 13 residues. J lost 3 bases, V lost 7 bases, and 5 bases had no gene match. CDR1 and CDR2 (germline): MNHNY, SVGAGI (reference sequence). The CDR3 DNA reads TGTGCCAGCAAGGAGGGACAGGACTACGAGCAGTACTTC. Amino acids: CASKEGQDYEQYF.

This chain joins TRBV29-1 and TRBJ2-6, with TRBD2 matching 9 bases. The CDR3 has 14 residues. CDR1 is SQVTM, CDR2 ANQGSEA, per germline. V lost 5 bases to trimming and J lost 2 bases; unmatched junction nucleotides: 1. This chain's CDR3 is CSVLAGAGANVLTF. The CDR3 DNA sequence: TGCAGCGTTTTAGCGGGGGCTGGGGCCAACGTCCTGACTTTC.

This chain connects TRBV6-5 to TRBJ2-7; D is possibly TRBD1 or TRBD2 (5 bases each). The V end was cut by 8 bases, the J end by 3 bases, with 17 bases between. The CDR3 extends over 14 amino acids. In germline, CDR1 is MNHEY, CDR2 SVGAGI. This CDR3 is CASATQGRYYEQYF. The CDR3 coding sequence is TGTGCCAGCGCCACCCAGGGACGCTACTACGAGCAGTACTTC.

The chain uses TRBV5-5 and TRBJ2-1; D is possibly TRBD1 (6 bases). The CDR3 sequence is 15 residues long. Trimming stripped 0 bases from V and 4 bases from J, with 11 bases between. In germline, CDR1 is SGHKS, CDR2 YYEKEE (reference sequence). CDR3 protein: CASSLVGTTYNEQFF. CDR3 nucleotides: TGTGCCAGCAGCTTGGTTGGGACAACATACAATGAGCAGTTCTTC.

In this sample, this clone is medium-sized. This rearrangement joins TRBV2 to TRBJ2-1; 9 bases are shared with TRBD2. CDR3 size: 14 residues. Trimming took 6 bases from V and 6 from J; bases not matched to a gene: 6. The germline V gene encodes CDR1 SNHLY and CDR2 FYNNEI. The CDR3 is CASRSAGGINEQFF. The CDR3 DNA reads TGTGCCAGCAGGTCAGCGGGGGGTATCAATGAGCAGTTCTTC.

This chain links TRBV6-6 with TRBJ1-2, with D possibly TRBD1 on 5 matching bases. With 5 bases removed from V and 4 bases from J, the gap between germline ends came to 11 bases. CDR1 is MNHNY, CDR2 SVGAGI, per germline (reference sequence). The length of the CDR3 is 13 residues. CDR3 sequence reads: CASSPGGAYGYTF. The CDR3 nucleotides read TGTGCCAGCAGTCCCGGCGGGGCCTATGGCTACACCTTC.

The V and J genes are TRBV2 and TRBJ1-2, with unresolved D. CDR3 length equals 12 residues. Germline V gene lookup returns CDR1 SNHLY and CDR2 FYNNEI. V shed 5 bases and J shed 4 bases, with 8 bases lying between them. This chain's CDR3 is CASSSGSYGYTF. The CDR3, as DNA: TGTGCCAGCAGTTCGGGGTCCTATGGCTACACCTTC.

This clone has a single count. The chain couples TRBV10-3 to TRBJ1-1; D is uncertain. CDR3 length: 12 amino acids. V gave up 5 bases and J gave up 0 bases, with 4 bases separating them. Germline CDR1 and CDR2: ENHRY and SYGVKD. The CDR3 loop reads CAISRVNTEAFF. For the CDR3, the DNA is TGTGCCATCAGTCGGGTGAACACTGAAGCTTTCTTT.

This clone appeared once. The chain combines TRBV13 with TRBJ2-1, with 8 bases matching TRBD1. The V gene's germline CDR1 is PRHDT and CDR2 FYEKMQ (reference sequence). The CDR3 is 15 amino acids. Trimming cost V 5 bases and J 0 bases; bases outside gene matches: 3. This chain's CDR3 is CASSRQGSSYNEQFF. CDR3 coding DNA: TGTGCCAGCAGCCGACAGGGGAGCTCCTACAATGAGCAGTTCTTC.

This clone appeared a single time. V usage is TRBV6-5 and J usage is TRBJ2-3; TRBD1 might be the D (5 bases). Trimming left V 5 bases short and J 5 bases short, with 14 bases between. The CDR3 consists of 14 residues. Germline values: CDR1 MNHEY, CDR2 SVGAGI. The CDR3 region has the DNA TGTGCCAGCAGTCTGGGGCAGGCGGAAGATACGCAGTATTTT. Amino acids: CASSLGQAEDTQYF.

Written as DNA, the CDR3 is TGTGCCAGCTCACCAGGACAGGGGTCAGGAAACACCATATATTTT. Its translation is CASSPGQGSGNTIYF. The V call is TRBV18, the J call TRBJ1-3; 9 bases line up with TRBD1. This CDR3 has 15 residues. Germline V gives CDR1 KGHSH, CDR2 LQKENI. V trimming: 2 bases; J trimming: 4 bases; junction bases outside the gene matches: 3.

The chain's CDR3 is CASSFRAGGETQYF. The CDR3, as DNA: TGTGCCAGCAGTTTTCGAGCGGGAGGAGAGACCCAGTACTTC. V usage is TRBV27 and J usage is TRBJ2-5; the match to TRBD2 covers 9 bases. The CDR3 totals 14 residues. Trimming cost V 3 bases and J 4 bases; bases outside gene matches: 3. CDR1 and CDR2 from the germline V gene are MNHEY and SMNVEV (reference sequence).

This clone was seen a single time. The chain uses TRBV5-1 and TRBJ1-1; D is uncertain. The CDR3 spans 14 residues. Per the germline V gene, CDR1 is SGHRS and CDR2 is YFSETQ. V lost 0 bases to trimming and J lost 1 base, with 7 bases between them. The CDR3 region has the DNA TGCGCCAGCAGCTTGGGATGGGGGAACACTGAAGCTTTCTTT. It is translated as CASSLGWGNTEAFF.

The V gene is TRBV25-1, the J gene TRBJ2-7; 9 bases are a match to TRBD1. Germline-derived CDR1 and CDR2 are MGHDK and SYGVNS. The CDR3 consists of 16 residues. Trimming cost V 4 bases and J 4 bases; bases outside gene matches: 11. The CDR3 nucleotides read TGTGCCAGCAGTGCCCGGGGACAGGGTTTTGGTTACGAGCAGTACTTC. It yields the protein CASSARGQGFGYEQYF.

Notes on this clone: The same CDR3 arises from other DNA sequences in this sample as well. This rearrangement joins TRBV28 to TRBJ2-7; 7 bases are shared with TRBD2. V was clipped by 3 bases and J by 4 bases; unmatched bases: 9. The germline V gene has CDR1 MDHEN and CDR2 SYDVKM. The CDR3 extends over 15 amino acids. The DNA of the CDR3 is TGTGCCAGCAGTTTCCGCGGGGGAGTTAGGTACGAGCAGTACTTC. This codes for CASSFRGGVRYEQYF.

This clone was counted between two and nine times. The chain employs TRBV28 and TRBJ1-1; 9 nucleotides agree with TRBD1. J was trimmed by 1 base and V by 1 base; bases with no gene match: 7. Germline loops: CDR1 MDHEN, CDR2 SYDVKM. The CDR3 runs 17 residues. The CDR3 region is CASSLYNRGRRNTEAFF. The DNA of the CDR3 is TGTGCCAGCAGTTTATATAACAGGGGGCGCCGGAACACTGAAGCTTTCTTT.

This clone was recorded a few times. This chain joins TRBV7-9 and TRBJ1-5; D not resolved. Germline V lookup: CDR1 SEHNR, CDR2 FQNEAQ (reference sequence). V was trimmed by 6 bases and J by 0 bases, leaving 9 bases between them. The CDR3 runs to 14 residues. The CDR3 DNA sequence: TGTGCCAGCAGTCGGACGAATAGCAATCAGCCCCAGCATTTT. Its translation: CASSRTNSNQPQHF.

The rearrangement uses TRBV6-5 and TRBJ2-5; 8 nucleotides agree with TRBD2. This CDR3 comprises 16 residues. The V segment lost 2 bases and the J segment 0 bases; nucleotides outside the gene matches: 5. Per germline, CDR1 MNHEY and CDR2 SVGAGI. In DNA, the CDR3 is TGTGCCAGCAGTTACCGGGGGGGATCGTACCAAGAGACCCAGTACTTC. This codes for CASSYRGGSYQETQYF.

This chain connects TRBV7-9 to TRBJ2-5; 7 nucleotides line up with TRBD2. J lost 4 bases, V lost 4 bases, and 6 bases had no gene match. The CDR3 totals 14 residues. Germline V gene sequence: CDR1 SEHNR, CDR2 FQNEAQ (reference sequence). CDR3 sequence (DNA): TGTGCCAGCAGCTCTAACGGGGGGTCAGAGACCCAGTACTTC. Residues: CASSSNGGSETQYF.

The chain couples TRBV19 to TRBJ2-7; perhaps D is TRBD1 or TRBD2 (5 bases each). V was shortened by 3 bases and J by 2 bases, with 8 bases between the two germline ends. The CDR3 loop spans 13 amino acids. Looked up from germline, CDR1 is LNHDA and CDR2 is SQIVND (reference sequence). CDR3 nucleotides: TGTGCCAGTAGTATTCCGGGACCCTACGAGCAGTACTTC. This sequence encodes CASSIPGPYEQYF.

J is TRBJ2-5 and V is TRBV5-1, with TRBD1 matching 10 bases. CDR3 size: 14 residues. V shed 3 bases and J 4 bases; nucleotides not matched to a gene: 3. CDR1 is SGHRS and CDR2 is YFSETQ in the germline V gene. As DNA, the CDR3 is TGCGCCAGCAGCTCGACAGGGGGCCGAGAGACCCAGTACTTC. Translation gives CASSSTGGRETQYF.

The V gene is TRBV7-9, the J gene TRBJ2-3; the match to TRBD2 covers 13 bases. The trim removed 5 bases at V and 0 bases at J, leaving 11 bases unmatched. This CDR3 is built from 19 residues. In germline, CDR1 is SEHNR, CDR2 FQNEAQ (reference sequence). The CDR3 sequence is CASSKQGLAGEGSTDTQYF. CDR3 nucleotides: TGTGCCAGCAGCAAACAAGGACTAGCGGGAGAAGGTAGCACAGATACGCAGTATTTT.

This chain uses TRBV4-1 with TRBJ2-1; 7 nucleotides align to TRBD2. With V trimmed by 5 bases and J by 2 bases, 6 bases remained unmatched. Germline CDR1 MGHRA, CDR2 YSYEKL. The length of the CDR3 is 15 residues. This CDR3 reads CASSFGEGTYNEQFF. CDR3 in DNA: TGCGCCAGCAGCTTTGGGGAGGGTACCTACAATGAGCAGTTCTTC.

This chain joins TRBV5-1 and TRBJ2-2; 10 nucleotides line up with TRBD2. V shed 3 bases, J shed 4 bases, and the junction held 6 bases outside the gene matches. From germline, CDR1 is SGHRS and CDR2 YFSETQ. CDR3 length equals 16 residues. For the CDR3, the DNA is TGCGCCAGCAGCTCCGGGACTAGCGCCCGCACCGGGGAGCTGTTTTTT. Residues: CASSSGTSARTGELFF. Full variable domain (missing parts from reference TRBV5-1 and TRBJ2-2): KAGVTQTPRYLIKTRGQQVTLSCSPISGHRSVSWYQQTPGQGLQFLFEYFSETQRNKGNFPGRFSGRQFSNSRSEMNVSTLELGDSALYLCASSSGTSARTGELFFGEGSRLTVL.

This clone was observed once. This chain links TRBV5-1 with TRBJ2-7, with D maybe TRBD2 (5 bases). The germline gives CDR1 SGHRS, CDR2 YFSETQ. Trimming removed 0 bases from V and 2 bases from J, with 9 bases in between. CDR3 size: 14 residues. CDR3 nucleotide sequence: TGCGCCAGCAGCTTGGGGACTCCAACCTACGAGCAGTACTTC. This encodes CASSLGTPTYEQYF.

The rearrangement joins TRBV7-3 to TRBJ2-3; 13 bases map to TRBD2. Per the germline V gene, CDR1 is SGHTA and CDR2 is FQGTGA. J lost 6 bases, V lost 5 bases, and 5 bases had no gene match. This CDR3 contains 15 residues. DNA of the CDR3: TGTGCCAGCAGCCTAGGACTAGCGGGAGCCGATACGCAGTATTTT. Residues: CASSLGLAGADTQYF.

The chain combines TRBV5-4 with TRBJ1-2, with D maybe TRBD1 (6 bases). The CDR3 is 15 amino acids. The V gene lost 4 bases and the J gene lost 4 bases, with 17 bases spanning the gap. Germline CDR1 reads SGHNT; CDR2 reads YYREEE (reference sequence). The CDR3 loop is CASSPGGRGSYGYTF. In DNA form, the CDR3 reads TGTGCCAGCAGCCCTGGAGGTAGGGGGAGCTATGGCTACACCTTC.

This clone was picked up a small number of times. The V call is TRBV11-3, the J call TRBJ2-7, with TRBD1 matching over 10 bases. With 4 bases clipped from V and 5 bases from J, the junction kept 8 bases outside the gene matches. Germline CDR1 reads SGHNT; CDR2 reads YENEEA. The CDR3 length is 15 residues. The CDR3 nucleotides are TGTGCCAGCAGCTCAGCTTCCGGGACAGGGGACGAGCAGTACTTC. Translation: CASSSASGTGDEQYF.